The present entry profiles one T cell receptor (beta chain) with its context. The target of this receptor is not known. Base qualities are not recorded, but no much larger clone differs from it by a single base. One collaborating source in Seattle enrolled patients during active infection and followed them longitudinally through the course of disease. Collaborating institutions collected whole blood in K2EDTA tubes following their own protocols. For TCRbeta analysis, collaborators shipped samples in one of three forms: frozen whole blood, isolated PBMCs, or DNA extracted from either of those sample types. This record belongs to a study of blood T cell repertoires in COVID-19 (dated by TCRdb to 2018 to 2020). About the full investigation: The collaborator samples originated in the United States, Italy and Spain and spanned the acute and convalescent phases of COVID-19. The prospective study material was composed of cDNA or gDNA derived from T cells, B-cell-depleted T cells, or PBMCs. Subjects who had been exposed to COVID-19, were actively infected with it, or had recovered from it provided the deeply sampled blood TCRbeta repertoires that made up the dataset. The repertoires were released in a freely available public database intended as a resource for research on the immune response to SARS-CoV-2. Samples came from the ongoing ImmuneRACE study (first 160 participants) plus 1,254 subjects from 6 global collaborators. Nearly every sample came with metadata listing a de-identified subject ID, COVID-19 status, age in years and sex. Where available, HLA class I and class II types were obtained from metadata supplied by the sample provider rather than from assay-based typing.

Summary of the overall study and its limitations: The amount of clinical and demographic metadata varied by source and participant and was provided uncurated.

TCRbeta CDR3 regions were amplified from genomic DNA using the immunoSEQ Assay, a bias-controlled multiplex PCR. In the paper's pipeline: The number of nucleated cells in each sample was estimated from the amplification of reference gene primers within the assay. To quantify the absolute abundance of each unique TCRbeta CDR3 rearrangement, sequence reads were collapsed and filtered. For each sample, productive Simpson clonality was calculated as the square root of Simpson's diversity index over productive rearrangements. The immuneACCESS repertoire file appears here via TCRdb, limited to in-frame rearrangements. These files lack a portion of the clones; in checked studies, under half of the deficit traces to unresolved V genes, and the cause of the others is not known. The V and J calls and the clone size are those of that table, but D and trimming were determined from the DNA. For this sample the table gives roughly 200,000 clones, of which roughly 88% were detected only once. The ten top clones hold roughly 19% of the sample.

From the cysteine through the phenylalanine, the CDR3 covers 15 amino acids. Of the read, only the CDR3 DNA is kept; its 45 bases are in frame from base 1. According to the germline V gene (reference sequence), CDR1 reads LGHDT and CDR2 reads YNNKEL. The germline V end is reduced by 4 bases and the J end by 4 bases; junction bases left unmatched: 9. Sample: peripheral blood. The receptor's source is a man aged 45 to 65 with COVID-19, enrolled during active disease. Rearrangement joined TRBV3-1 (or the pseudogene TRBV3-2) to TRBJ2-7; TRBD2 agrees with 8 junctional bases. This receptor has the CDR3 CASSPAGGRFYEQYF. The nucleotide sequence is TGTGCCAGCAGCCCTGCTGGCGGGAGGTTTTACGAGCAGTACTTC.